This T cell receptor beta chain is from a study of control samples from healthy donors and cancer patients. The germline gives CDR1 LGHDT, CDR2 YNNKEL (reference sequence). The V gene lost 0 bases and the J gene lost 1 base, with 13 bases spanning the gap. The CDR3 runs to 17 residues. Assay: immunoSEQ multiplex PCR; the TCRdb copy retains only in-frame clones and omits some. Among around 90,000 clones listed, approximately 81% were seen once. The clonotype was recovered from a middle-aged woman in good health. Input material: blood. This sequence joins TRBV3-1 (or the pseudogene TRBV3-2) and TRBJ1-5; D not certain. For the CDR3, the DNA is TGTGCCAGCAGCCAAGATGAGGTCCCGGAGAGCAATCAGCCCCAGCATTTT. Translation gives CASSQDEVPESNQPQHF.